One sample yielded the 20 T cell receptor beta chains listed below, sequenced in a study of cytomegalovirus exposure and HLA in healthy donors. Amplification used 60 Vbeta primers and 13 Jbeta primers. Clones were read by immunoSEQ multiplex PCR, and TCRdb kept only the in-frame ones, dropping some. The profile shows about 120,000 clones, approximately 67% of them singletons. Sequenced input: PBMCs. The receptors shown here come from a man younger than 30 in good health and CMV-seronegative.

The V call is TRBV6-6, the J call TRBJ1-3, with D possibly matching TRBD1 (6 bases). The CDR3 sequence is 15 residues long. Trimming removed 6 bases from V and 0 bases from J, with 12 bases in between. From germline, CDR1 is MNHNY and CDR2 SVGAGI (reference sequence). CDR3 sequence: CASRDDRPSGNTIYF. The CDR3 DNA follows: TGTGCCAGCAGAGACGACAGGCCCTCTGGAAACACCATATATTTT.

This clone was found a few times. The chain employs TRBV6-1 and TRBJ1-4; weak D call: TRBD1 (5 bases). From germline, CDR1 is MNHNS and CDR2 SASEGT. V lost 3 bases and J 0 bases, leaving 11 bases between the germline ends. CDR3 length: 16 amino acids. CDR3 residues: CASSDGGGATNEKLFF. The CDR3 DNA reads TGTGCCAGCAGTGACGGGGGGGGTGCAACTAATGAAAAACTGTTTTTT.

This chain uses TRBV10-1 with TRBJ1-5, with D unclear. The CDR3 has 13 amino acids. Trimming removed 6 bases at V and 7 bases at J, with 13 bases between. Germline lookup yields CDR1 WNHNN and CDR2 SYGVQD (reference sequence). DNA for the CDR3: TGCGCCAGCAGGAAGAGGGCTCAACAGCCCCAGCATTTT. Its translation is CASRKRAQQPQHF.

This rearrangement joins TRBV7-9 to TRBJ1-1; D ambiguous. Trimming took 3 bases from V and 8 from J, leaving 13 bases between them. The CDR3 consists of 13 residues. The V gene's germline CDR1 is SEHNR and CDR2 FQNEAQ (reference sequence). The chain's CDR3 is CASSFNSEREAFF. The CDR3, as DNA: TGTGCCAGCAGCTTTAACTCCGAACGGGAAGCTTTCTTT.

The V gene is TRBV6-5, the J gene TRBJ2-1, with a possible D match to TRBD2 (7 bases). CDR1 is MNHEY and CDR2 is SVGAGI in the germline V gene. The CDR3 covers 13 residues. The V end lost 0 bases, the J end lost 15 bases, and 15 bases lay between the germline ends. CDR3 loop: CASSYSVAGAPFF. CDR3 DNA sequence: TGTGCCAGCAGTTACTCGGTCGCGGGGGCCCCGTTCTTC.

The rearrangement uses TRBV29-1 and TRBJ2-7; a possible D gene is TRBD1 (6 bases). The CDR3 contains 14 residues. Trimming cost V 1 base and J 0 bases, with 10 bases left between them. CDR1 is SQVTM and CDR2 is ANQGSEA in the germline V gene. In DNA, the CDR3 is TGCAGCGTTGAAGTTCCGGACAGCTCCTACGAGCAGTACTTC. Protein product: CSVEVPDSSYEQYF.

This clone was recorded a few times. The J gene is TRBJ1-2, the V gene TRBV9; possibly TRBD1 for D (6 bases). This CDR3 region has 14 residues. Trimming removed 0 bases from V and 4 bases from J, with 10 bases in between. The V gene's germline CDR1 is SGDLS and CDR2 YYNGEE. Written as DNA, the CDR3 is TGTGCCAGCAGCGTAGTTGAACAGGGCTATGGCTACACCTTC. Protein: CASSVVEQGYGYTF.

The chain couples TRBV7-2 to TRBJ2-7; 10 nucleotides align to TRBD2. Germline loops: CDR1 SGHTA, CDR2 FQGNSA. The CDR3 consists of 16 residues. V dropped 4 bases and J dropped 2; count of bases not matched to a gene: 8. The CDR3 loop is CASSWHSGRKAYEQYF. The CDR3 DNA reads as TGTGCCAGCAGCTGGCATAGCGGGAGGAAAGCCTACGAGCAGTACTTC.

This clone has only one observation. This chain uses TRBV7-9 with TRBJ2-3; weak D call: TRBD2 (6 bases). Per the germline V gene, CDR1 is SEHNR and CDR2 is FQNEAQ (reference sequence). The germline V and J ends were trimmed by 3 bases and 1 base, with 11 bases remaining between them. This CDR3 comprises 15 residues. The CDR3 reads CASSFLGGRTDTQYF. The CDR3, as DNA: TGTGCCAGCAGCTTCCTCGGAGGGCGCACAGATACGCAGTATTTT.

This clone occurred once. V is TRBV7-8 and J is TRBJ1-3; D unclear. Trimming removed 1 base from V and 0 bases from J, with 10 bases in between. Germline assignment: CDR1 SGHVS and CDR2 FQNEAQ. The CDR3 runs 16 residues. CDR3 loop: CASSLVPEFSGNTIYF. DNA of the CDR3: TGTGCCAGCAGCTTAGTACCGGAGTTCTCTGGAAACACCATATATTTT.

CDR3 DNA: TGTGCCAGCAAGGGTGGCAGGGCGGCGAACACTGAAGCTTTCTTT. Protein sequence: CASKGGRAANTEAFF. The chain uses TRBV6-5 and TRBJ1-1; tentative D call: TRBD1 (5 bases). Trimming took off 7 bases at V and 1 base at J, with 16 bases between the two ends. There are 15 residues in the CDR3. The germline V gene has CDR1 MNHEY and CDR2 SVGAGI.

The chain couples TRBV19 to TRBJ1-2; possible D gene TRBD1, 5 bases. Trimming pared 1 base from V and 0 bases from J, leaving 9 bases between. This CDR3 is built from 15 residues. Looked up from germline, CDR1 is LNHDA and CDR2 is SQIVND (reference sequence). The CDR3 DNA follows: TGTGCCAGTAGTATAGTGGGGCAGCCTAACTATGGCTACACCTTC. Protein sequence: CASSIVGQPNYGYTF. Filled out from reference TRBV19 and TRBJ1-2, the complete variable domain reads DGGITQSPKYLFRKEGQNVTLSCEQNLNHDAMYWYRQDPGQGLRLIYYSQIVNDFQKGDIAEGYSVSREKKESFPLTVTSAQKNPTAFYLCASSIVGQPNYGYTFGSGTRLTVV.

This chain links TRBV6-1 with TRBJ2-7; possibly TRBD1 for D (6 bases). V gave up 4 bases and J gave up 5 bases, with 6 bases separating them. Germline CDR1 and CDR2: MNHNS and SASEGT. The length of the CDR3 is 11 residues. CDR3 amino acids: CASSGQDEQYF. The CDR3 coding sequence is TGTGCCAGCAGTGGACAGGACGAGCAGTACTTC.

J is TRBJ2-1 and V is TRBV6-5; possibly TRBD2 for D (6 bases). The CDR3 extends over 13 amino acids. The germline V and J ends were trimmed by 8 bases and 7 bases, with 15 bases remaining between them. Germline CDR1 is MNHEY and CDR2 is SVGAGI. In DNA, the CDR3 is TGTGCCAGCGGGGTGAAGGCGGGAAATGAGCAGTTCTTC. Translating gives CASGVKAGNEQFF.

The genes are TRBV7-9 and TRBJ2-7; TRBD2 agrees at 11 bases. Germline V CDR1 and CDR2: SEHNR, FQNEAQ (reference sequence). V lost 3 bases and J lost 2; bases outside the gene matches: 3. The CDR3 sequence is 15 residues long. CDR3 nucleotide sequence: TGTGCCAGCAGCTTGACGACTAGCGGGGCCTACGAGCAGTACTTC. This codes for CASSLTTSGAYEQYF.

About this clone itself: The sample contains more than one DNA sequence encoding this CDR3. J is TRBJ1-5 and V is TRBV28, with 7 bases fitting TRBD1. Germline V gene data show CDR1 as MDHEN and CDR2 as SYDVKM. Trimming removed 8 bases from V and 6 bases from J; junction bases left unmatched: 10. This CDR3 spans 14 amino acids. This CDR3 reads CASLLSGGGQPQHF. In DNA form, the CDR3 reads TGTGCCAGCCTGCTCTCAGGGGGAGGTCAGCCCCAGCATTTT.

Note on this clone: One end of the junction varies from germline; a read error may be responsible. The chain uses TRBV19 and TRBJ1-2; 9 nucleotides line up with TRBD1. The CDR3 loop spans 15 amino acids. Germline CDR1 LNHDA, CDR2 SQIVND (reference sequence). The DNA for the CDR3 is TGTGCCAGTAGTAGGGGACAGGGCACATCCTATGGCTACCCCTTC. This encodes CASSRGQGTSYGYPF. Full variable domain (outside the CDR3, taken from reference TRBV19 and TRBJ1-2): DGGITQSPKYLFRKEGQNVTLSCEQNLNHDAMYWYRQDPGQGLRLIYYSQIVNDFQKGDIAEGYSVSREKKESFPLTVTSAQKNPTAFYLCASSRGQGTSYGYPFGSGTRLTVV.

The V and J genes are TRBV30 and TRBJ1-1; TRBD1 is a possible D gene (5 bases). CDR1 and CDR2 from the germline V gene are GTSNPN and SVGIG (reference sequence). Deletions cut 2 bases from V and 4 bases from J, with 17 bases between. The CDR3 totals 15 residues. DNA for the CDR3: TGTGCCTGGAGTCCCGGGAGGGGATCGAGCACTGAAGCTTTCTTT. This sequence encodes CAWSPGRGSSTEAFF.

The CDR3 region has the DNA TGTGCCAGCAGCTTATCGTCACTCCTTCGGGGTGGGCAGTTCTTC. This codes for CASSLSSLLRGGQFF. The chain combines TRBV7-8 with TRBJ2-1, with a tentative D call TRBD2 (5 bases). Germline V CDR1 and CDR2: SGHVS, FQNEAQ. V shed 2 bases and J shed 12 bases, with 20 bases lying between them. CDR3 size: 15 residues.

Only a few counts were recorded for this clone. DNA of the CDR3: TGTGCCAGCAGCTTGTTAGTGGGGCAGACGCAGTATTTT. This translates into CASSLLVGQTQYF. The chain combines TRBV5-6 with TRBJ2-3, with D perhaps TRBD1 (5 bases). This CDR3 has 13 residues. In germline, CDR1 is SGHDT, CDR2 YYEEEE. The V end lost 1 base, the J end lost 9 bases, and 12 bases lay between the germline ends.